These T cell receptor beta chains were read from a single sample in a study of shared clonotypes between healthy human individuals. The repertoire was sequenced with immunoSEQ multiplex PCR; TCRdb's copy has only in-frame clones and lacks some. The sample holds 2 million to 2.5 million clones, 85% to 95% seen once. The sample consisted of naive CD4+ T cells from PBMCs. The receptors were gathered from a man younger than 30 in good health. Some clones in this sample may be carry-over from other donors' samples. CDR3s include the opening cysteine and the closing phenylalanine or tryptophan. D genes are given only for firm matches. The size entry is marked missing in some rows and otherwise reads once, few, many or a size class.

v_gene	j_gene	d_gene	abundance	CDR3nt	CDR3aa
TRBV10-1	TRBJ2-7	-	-	TGCGCCAGCAGTGAGTCGGGACGGGCTTTCTACGAGCAGTACTTC	CASSESGRAFYEQYF
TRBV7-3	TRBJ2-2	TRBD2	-	TGTGCCAGCAGCATGACTAGCGGGAGTTACACCGGGGAGCTGTTTTTT	CASSMTSGSYTGELFF
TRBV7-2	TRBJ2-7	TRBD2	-	TGTGCCAGCAGCTTAGCGGCGACTAGCGGCCCGTGGGAGCAGTACTTC	CASSLAATSGPWEQYF
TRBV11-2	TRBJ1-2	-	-	TGTGCCAGCAGCTTAGATGGAAGCTATGGCTACACCTTC	CASSLDGSYGYTF
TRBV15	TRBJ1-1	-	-	TGTGCCACCAGCAGAGATCTCGGGCCGGGCACTGAAGCTTTCTTT	CATSRDLGPGTEAFF
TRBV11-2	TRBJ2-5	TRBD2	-	TGTGCCAGCAGCTTACGGACTAGCGGGCTCCAAGAGACCCAGTACTTC	CASSLRTSGLQETQYF
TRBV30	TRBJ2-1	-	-	TGTGCCTGGAGTCGGTCCTACAATGAGCAGTTCTTC	CAWSRSYNEQFF
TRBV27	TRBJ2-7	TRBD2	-	TGTGCCAGCAGGGCAGCGGGAGACCTCATATTTTGGCAGTACTTC	CASRAAGDLIFWQYF
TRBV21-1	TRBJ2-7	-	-	TGTGCCAGCAGCCGGCCAGGGCTAATAAGAGGCGAGCAGTACTTC	CASSRPGLIRGEQYF
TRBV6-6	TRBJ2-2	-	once	TGTGCCAGCAGTTACTCGCCCAGAAACACCGGGGAGCTGTTTTTT	CASSYSPRNTGELFF
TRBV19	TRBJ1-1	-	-	TGTGCCAGTAGTACAAGGAGACAGGTTTCTGAAGCTTTCTTT	CASSTRRQVSEAFF
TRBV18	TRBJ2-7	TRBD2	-	TGTGCCAGCTCACCAAGGGGACTAGCGGGAGCCGCCTACGAGCAGTACTTC	CASSPRGLAGAAYEQYF
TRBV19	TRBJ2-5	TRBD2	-	TGTGCCAGTAGTCCTGGTCTAGCGGGACAAGAGACCCAGTACTTC	CASSPGLAGQETQYF
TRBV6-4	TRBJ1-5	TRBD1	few	TGTGCCCCCGGGGACAGGATAAATCAGCCCCAGCATTTT	CAPGDRINQPQHF
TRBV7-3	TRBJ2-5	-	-	TGTGCCAGCAGCTTAAACGGGGGGCTTCAAGAGGCCCAGTACTTC	CASSLNGGLQEAQYF
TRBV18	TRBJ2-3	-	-	TGTGCCAGCTCACCAACGGGAGCAGATACGCAGTATTTT	CASSPTGADTQYF
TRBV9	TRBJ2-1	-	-	TGTGCCAGCAGCGCCGCCGGGGGTACCTACAATGAGCAGTTCTTC	CASSAAGGTYNEQFF
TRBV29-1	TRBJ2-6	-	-	TGCAGCGTTGATGGGGGGCCGTCTGGGGCCAACGTCCTGACTTTC	CSVDGGPSGANVLTF
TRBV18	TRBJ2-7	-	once	TGTGCCAGCTCAATTACTGAAGGATACGAGCAGTACTTC	CASSITEGYEQYF
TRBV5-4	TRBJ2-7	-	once	TGTGCCAGCAGCTTACAGGGCGAGCAGTACTTC	CASSLQGEQYF
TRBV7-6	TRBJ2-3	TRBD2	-	TGTGCCAGCAGCCTGACTAGCGGGACGCAGTATTTT	CASSLTSGTQYF
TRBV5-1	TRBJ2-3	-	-	TGCGCCAGCAGCTTGCTCGCGTCTAGCACAGATACGCAGTATTTT	CASSLLASSTDTQYF
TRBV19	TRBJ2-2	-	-	TGTGCCCCTTCGTGGGAAGCCGGGGAGCTGTTTTTT	CAPSWEAGELFF
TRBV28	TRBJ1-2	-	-	TGTGCCAGCACCGGGGGGGGACCTTCGGCCGATGGCTACACCTTC	CASTGGGPSADGYTF
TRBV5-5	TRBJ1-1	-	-	TGTGCCAGCAGCTTGGTAGAGGGCCTGAACACTGAAGCTTTCTTT	CASSLVEGLNTEAFF
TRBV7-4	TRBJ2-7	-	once	TGTGCCAGCAGCTTGCCTAGGGAGTGCTACGAGCAGTACTTC	CASSLPRECYEQYF
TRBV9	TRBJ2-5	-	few	TGTGCCAGCAGCGTAGGAACAACCCAAGAGACCCAGTACTTC	CASSVGTTQETQYF
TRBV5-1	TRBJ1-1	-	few	TGCGCCAGCAGCCCGGGTTCGGGGTACACTGAAGCTTTCTTT	CASSPGSGYTEAFF
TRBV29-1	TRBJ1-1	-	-	TGCAGCGTTGTCTACAGCCGGAGGGGCACTGAAGCTTTCTTT	CSVVYSRRGTEAFF
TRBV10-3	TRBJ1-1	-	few	TGTGCCATCAGTGAGTATGTCGGAAACACTGAAGCTTTCTTT	CAISEYVGNTEAFF
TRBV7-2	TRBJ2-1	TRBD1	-	TGTGCCAGCAGCTCCGGGACAGACTACAATGAGCAGTTCTTC	CASSSGTDYNEQFF
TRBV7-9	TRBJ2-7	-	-	TGTGCCAGCAGCCGCGCGGGCGGGGCGGGAGAGCAGTACTTC	CASSRAGGAGEQYF
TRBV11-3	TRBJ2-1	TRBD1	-	TGTGCCAGCAGCTTTGCCGGGACAGAGGGCAATGAGCAGTTCTTC	CASSFAGTEGNEQFF
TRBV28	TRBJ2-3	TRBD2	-	TGTGCCAGCAGCCTCCAGAGCGGGGGCACAGATACGCAGTATTTT	CASSLQSGGTDTQYF
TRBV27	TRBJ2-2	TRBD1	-	TGTGCCAGCAGCTCTAGACAGGGGCCCACCGGGGAGCTGTTTTTT	CASSSRQGPTGELFF
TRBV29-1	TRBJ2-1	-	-	TGCAGCGTGTTTGGCCCGAGCAATGAGCAGTTCTTC	CSVFGPSNEQFF
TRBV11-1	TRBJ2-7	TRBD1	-	TGTGCCAGCAGCCAGCGGACAGGGGTCGAGCAGTACTTC	CASSQRTGVEQYF
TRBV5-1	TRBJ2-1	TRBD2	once	TGCGCCAGCAGCCCCGGACTAGCGTGGAATGAGCAGTTCTTC	CASSPGLAWNEQFF
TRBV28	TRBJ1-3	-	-	TGTGCCAGCAGGGGTACTGGAAACACCATATATTTT	CASRGTGNTIYF
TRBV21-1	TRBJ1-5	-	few	TGTGCCAGCAGCGACCGACAAAGCAATCAGCCCCAGCATTTT	CASSDRQSNQPQHF
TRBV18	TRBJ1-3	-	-	TGTGCCAGCTCCCCGACCCCGATCTTCTCTGGAAACACCATATATTTT	CASSPTPIFSGNTIYF
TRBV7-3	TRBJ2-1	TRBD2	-	TGTGCCAGCAGCTTACGGGGAAGTGGCGGGGAGGGGTTCTACAATGAGCAGTTCTTC	CASSLRGSGGEGFYNEQFF
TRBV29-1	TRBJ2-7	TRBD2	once	TGCAGCGTGGGACTAGCGGGAGGTAGATACGAGCAGTACTTC	CSVGLAGGRYEQYF
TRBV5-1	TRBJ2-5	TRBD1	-	TGCGCCAGCAGCTTGGGGGGACAGGGTCCAGAGACCCAGTACTTC	CASSLGGQGPETQYF
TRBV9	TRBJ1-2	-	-	TGTGCCAGCAGCGCTCAGACAGGAGACTATGGCTACACCTTC	CASSAQTGDYGYTF
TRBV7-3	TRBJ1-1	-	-	TGTGCCAGCAGCTTAAGGCCGAACACTGAAGCTTTCTTT	CASSLRPNTEAFF
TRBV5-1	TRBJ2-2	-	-	TGCGCCAGTTCTATAGGGCACGAAAACACCGGGGAGCTGTTTTTT	CASSIGHENTGELFF
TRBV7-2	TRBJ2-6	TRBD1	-	TGTGCCAGCAGCTTGACAGGGCTGTCTGGGGCCAACGTCCTGACTTTC	CASSLTGLSGANVLTF
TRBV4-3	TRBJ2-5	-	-	TGCGCCAGCAGCCAAGAGTTTCAGGGGAGGGGGGCGACTGAAACCCAGTACTTC	CASSQEFQGRGATETQYF
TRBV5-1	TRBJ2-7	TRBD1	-	TGCGCCAGCAGCTTGGCCACGGGACAGGTAGGGTCCGAGCAGTACTTC	CASSLATGQVGSEQYF
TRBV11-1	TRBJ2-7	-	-	TGTGCCAGCAGCTTACTCGCGGGAACCACCTACGAGCAGTACTTC	CASSLLAGTTYEQYF
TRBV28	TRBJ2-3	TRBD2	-	TGTGCCAGCAGTTTATTCATCGGGGGGGTGGAGACAGATACGCAGTATTTT	CASSLFIGGVETDTQYF
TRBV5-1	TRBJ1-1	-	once	TGCGCCGGAGCGCAAAACTTTAACGGGAACACTGAAGCTTTCTTT	CAGAQNFNGNTEAFF
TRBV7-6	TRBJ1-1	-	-	TGTGCCAGCAGCGAATATCAAGACCTCAAAGCTTTCTTT	CASSEYQDLKAFF